In this sample, the clone carrying this T cell receptor beta chain turned up a few times. The data were obtained in a study of blood T cell repertoires in COVID-19. In the study overall: The samples span acute and convalescent COVID-19 from the United States, Italy and Spain. Sources were T cells, B-cell-depleted T cells, or PBMCs; the material itself was cDNA or gDNA.

The data were produced by immunoSEQ multiplex PCR, yet TCRdb's version contains in-frame clones alone and is incomplete. The sample comprises 200,000 to 300,000 clones, less than 90% of which are singletons, and roughly 4% rests with the top ten. The CDR3 is 16 amino acids. Looked up from germline, CDR1 is MNHEY and CDR2 is SMNVEV (reference sequence). V was trimmed by 8 bases and J by 0 bases, leaving 19 bases between them. Sequencing was done on a sample of peripheral blood. V usage is TRBV27 and J usage is TRBJ2-5; possible D gene TRBD2, 6 bases. This receptor was identified in a man aged 55 to 70 with acute or convalescent COVID-19. The CDR3 is CASSSGRGTYQETQYF. CDR3 bases: TGTGCCAGCTCCTCGGGACGGGGGACGTACCAAGAGACCCAGTACTTC.